What follows describes a single TCR beta chain. What it binds is unknown. In the PCR, 60 Vbeta and 13 Jbeta primers were used. Produced via immunoSEQ multiplex PCR; TCRdb's table is partial and in-frame only. The repertoire consists of fewer than 150,000 clones, with approximately 80% occurring once and the leading ten covering more than 8%. The sample is drawn from a study of cytomegalovirus exposure and HLA in healthy donors. Regarding the study as a whole: Researchers catalogued some 160 TCR beta chains as cytomegalovirus-associated. Whilst most TCR sequences proved rare, a subset of public TCRs occurred across many donors. A likely sequencing artifact accounted for one observed cluster of highly shared sequence variants. The study had only CMV serostatus as immune exposure information.

The TCR sequence derives from a female donor in good health and CMV-seropositive. The sequenced material came from PBMCs.

This chain's CDR3 is CASSQDSGYMNTEAFF. The CDR3 coding sequence is TGCGCCAGCAGCCAAGATTCTGGTTACATGAACACTGAAGCTTTCTTT. This sequence joins TRBV4-3 and TRBJ1-1; the D is unclear. This CDR3 is 16 amino acids long. Per germline, CDR1 LGHNA and CDR2 YSLEER. The V and J ends lost 0 bases and 0 bases respectively, with 11 bases between them.